This T cell receptor beta chain emerged from a study of T cell repertoires in cytomegalovirus infection. Study background: Recently identified HLA-C-restricted CMV epitopes were used, and well-studied HLA-B-restricted CMV epitopes were used as well. It was the public TCR beta signatures that indicated both CMV infection and matching HLA type. Study results and caveats: The ex vivo response was dominated by HLA-C-restricted CMV-specific TCR beta clonotypes.

Deletions cut 0 bases from V and 1 base from J, with 9 bases between. Per the germline V gene, CDR1 is LGHNA and CDR2 is YSLEER. The CDR3 length is 15 residues. Each CDR3 protein is one row after TCRdb ran MiXCR on the reads. The sample holds roughly 69,000 distinct CDR3 sequences, over 20% seen once. This clonotype was counted between two and nine times. What it binds is not known. The sequencing used CD8+ T cells from cultured PBMCs, collected from culture after CMV antigen stimulation. The rearrangement joins TRBV4-3 to TRBJ2-5, with unresolved D. The receptor was isolated from a human donor in good health (CMV status not recorded). Some clones in this sample may be carry-over from other donors' samples. CDR3 protein: CASSQDRAFQETQYF. The CDR3 coding sequence is TGCGCCAGCAGCCAAGATAGGGCCTTCCAAGAGACCCAGTACTTC.